The clone carrying this T cell receptor (beta chain) was counted many times. The antigen is unknown. The CDR3 totals 14 residues. The germline V gene encodes CDR1 SGHTA and CDR2 FQGNSA. The V and J ends lost 5 bases and 5 bases, in that order; junction bases with no gene match: 6. The record originates from a study of Graves' ophthalmopathy and Graves' hyperthyroidism. Study at large: Blood was drawn at initial diagnosis, before any treatment.

Regarding the study as a whole: In predicting ophthalmopathy progression, the model reached roughly 71% sensitivity and under 85% specificity.

Ophthalmopathic donors had moderate-to-severe activity, CAS ≥3 and NOSPECS ≥4, with disease that had lasted under 3 months. The authors amplified TCR beta CDR3 regions from RNA transcripts. Amplification began with first-round RT-PCR using HTBI primers, then second-round multiplex PCR was performed. TCRdb recomputed calls from the multiplex PCR reads with MiXCR, one row per CDR3 protein. Here the sample spans 150,000 to 200,000 distinct CDR3 sequences, under 45% being singletons. The TCR originated in a man aged 25-40 years with Graves' ophthalmopathy. Sequenced sample: peripheral blood. The chain has TRBV7-2 and TRBJ2-7; 10 bases are a match to TRBD2. CDR3 coding DNA: TGTGCCAGCAGCCAGAGCGGGAGGGCCCACGAGCAGTACTTC. Its translation: CASSQSGRAHEQYF.